Presented here are 20 T cell receptor beta chains from one specimen sequenced in a study of OX40 agonist ivuxolimab in advanced cancers. The table came from immunoSEQ multiplex PCR; TCRdb's copy has only in-frame clones and leaves some out. Of 30,000 or so clones listed, approximately 84% are singletons. Sequenced here: CD4+ or CD8+ T cells sorted from blood, sampled in a trial of the OX40 agonist ivuxolimab. Every receptor here comes from an adult with an advanced solid tumor such as melanoma, head and neck, liver or kidney cancer.

The chain links TRBV5-6 to TRBJ2-5, with D perhaps TRBD1 (6 bases). The CDR3 totals 17 residues. Trimming cost V 0 bases and J 5 bases, with 20 bases left between them. Germline CDR1 reads SGHDT; CDR2 reads YYEEEE. CDR3 sequence: CASSLGVKGGVWETQYF. In DNA, the CDR3 is TGTGCCAGCAGCTTGGGCGTCAAAGGGGGAGTTTGGGAGACCCAGTACTTC. The full variable domain, in which reference TRBV5-6 and TRBJ2-5 provide the parts outside the CDR3, is DAGVTQSPTHLIKTRGQQVTLRCSPKSGHDTVSWYQQALGQGPQFIFQYYEEEERQRGNFPDRFSGHQFPNYSSELNVNALLLGDSALYLCASSLGVKGGVWETQYFGPGTRLLVL.

This chain uses TRBV4-1 with TRBJ2-2; TRBD2 might be the D (5 bases). CDR1 and CDR2 (germline): MGHRA, YSYEKL. V lost 11 bases and J 2 bases, leaving 21 bases between the germline ends. The CDR3 consists of 16 residues. CDR3 sequence: CAGGRGDGSNTGELFF. In DNA, the CDR3 is TGCGCCGGAGGCCGGGGAGACGGGTCTAACACCGGGGAGCTGTTTTTT.

The V call is TRBV7-6, the J call TRBJ2-1; TRBD1 matches at 7 bases. The germline CDR1 and CDR2 sequences are SGHVS and FNYEAQ. This CDR3 is built from 13 residues. V trimming: 1 base; J trimming: 6 bases; junction bases outside the gene matches: 0. The CDR3 sequence: CASSLDRGNEQFF. CDR3 nucleotide sequence: TGTGCCAGCAGCTTAGACAGGGGCAATGAGCAGTTCTTC. Supplemented by reference TRBV7-6 and TRBJ2-1, the full variable domain reads GAGVSQSPRYKVTKRGQDVALRCDPISGHVSLYWYRQALGQGPEFLTYFNYEAQQDKSGLPNDRFSAERPEGSISTLTIQRTEQRDSAMYRCASSLDRGNEQFFGPGTRLTVL.

The chain couples TRBV6-5 to TRBJ1-2; the match to TRBD1 covers 10 bases. The CDR3 is 15 amino acids. V trimming: 5 bases; J trimming: 6 bases; junction bases outside the gene matches: 9. Germline loops: CDR1 MNHEY, CDR2 SVGAGI. The CDR3 DNA follows: TGTGCCAGCAGTCCTATGACAGGGGGCGAAGATGGCTACACCTTC. It translates to CASSPMTGGEDGYTF.

DNA for the CDR3: TGTGCCAGCAGTTTAGAGGGACTCGGTAGGGAGCAGTTCTTC. Protein sequence: CASSLEGLGREQFF. V is TRBV28 and J is TRBJ2-1; tentatively, D is TRBD2 (6 bases). Per the germline V gene, CDR1 is MDHEN and CDR2 is SYDVKM. The ends were cut back, 2 bases at V and 10 bases at J, with 15 bases in the middle. The CDR3 spans 14 residues.

This rearrangement joins TRBV28 to TRBJ1-1; perhaps TRBD1 as D (5 bases). The germline V and J ends were trimmed by 5 bases and 6 bases, with 13 bases remaining between them. Germline CDR1 is MDHEN and CDR2 is SYDVKM. This CDR3 spans 13 amino acids. The CDR3 sequence is CASSGDLVAEAFF. CDR3 in DNA: TGTGCCAGCAGTGGGGACCTCGTCGCTGAAGCTTTCTTT. Looking up the rest from reference TRBV28 and TRBJ1-1 gives the full variable domain: DVKVTQSSRYLVKRTGEKVFLECVQDMDHENMFWYRQDPGLGLRLIYFSYDVKMKEKGDIPEGYSVSREKKERFSLILESASTNQTSMYLCASSGDLVAEAFFGQGTRLTVV.

This chain joins TRBV29-1 and TRBJ2-1; D gene ambiguous. The CDR3 is 13 residues long. The germline CDR1 and CDR2 sequences are SQVTM and ANQGSEA. The V end was cut by 7 bases, the J end by 4 bases, with 14 bases between. The CDR3 region has the DNA TGCAGCGCCCCTAGGAAAGGGTACAATGAGCAGTTCTTC. Protein sequence: CSAPRKGYNEQFF.

The V gene is TRBV4-2, the J gene TRBJ2-5; D remains unclear. The V gene's germline CDR1 is LGHNA and CDR2 YNFKEQ. V lost 5 bases to trimming and J lost 2 bases, with 12 bases between them. This CDR3 comprises 14 residues. The CDR3 sequence is CASSSSGGQETQYF. The CDR3 nucleotides are TGTGCCAGCAGCAGCTCGGGTGGGCAAGAGACCCAGTACTTC.

This clone has just one count. The V gene is TRBV6-6, the J gene TRBJ2-3; D gene uncertain. Trimming shortened V by 5 bases and J by 0 bases, and 6 bases separated the two germline ends. The CDR3 is 13 amino acids. Germline V gene sequence: CDR1 MNHNY, CDR2 SVGAGI (reference sequence). CDR3 sequence (DNA): TGTGCCAGCAGTCAAACTAGCACAGATACGCAGTATTTT. Its protein is CASSQTSTDTQYF.

V and J are TRBV5-1 and TRBJ1-1; D is uncertain. Germline values: CDR1 SGHRS, CDR2 YFSETQ. The CDR3 spans 15 residues. V dropped 4 bases and J dropped 1 base, with 14 bases sitting between them. CDR3 sequence: CASSRSLNRNTEAFF. CDR3 in DNA: TGCGCCAGCAGCAGGTCCCTGAATCGGAACACTGAAGCTTTCTTT.

V and J are TRBV18 and TRBJ2-5; TRBD2 might be the D (5 bases). The CDR3 is made up of 16 amino acids. Germline V lookup: CDR1 KGHSH, CDR2 LQKENI. The V gene lost 4 bases and the J gene lost 0 bases, with 15 bases spanning the gap. The chain's CDR3 is CASSRLPGGYQETQYF. The CDR3 bases are TGTGCCAGCTCACGACTCCCCGGCGGGTACCAAGAGACCCAGTACTTC.

The genes are TRBV15 and TRBJ2-7; TRBD1 matches at 9 bases. The CDR3 loop spans 17 amino acids. Germline loops: CDR1 LNHNV, CDR2 YYDKDF (reference sequence). Losses at the gene ends were 0 bases for V and 4 bases for J; bases not matched to a gene: 10. As DNA, the CDR3 is TGTGCCACCAGCAGAGATCCCCCAGACAGGGGGGGATACGAGCAGTACTTC. Amino acids: CATSRDPPDRGGYEQYF.

The gene calls are TRBV7-6 and TRBJ2-7, with D possibly being TRBD2 (6 bases). Germline V gene lookup returns CDR1 SGHVS and CDR2 FNYEAQ. The CDR3 extends over 16 amino acids. V shed 4 bases and J shed 5 bases, with 21 bases lying between them. CDR3 amino acids: CASSWGETGDWDEQYF. The CDR3 DNA reads TGTGCCAGCAGCTGGGGGGAGACGGGGGATTGGGACGAGCAGTACTTC.

This clone has only one observation. This rearrangement joins TRBV5-5 to TRBJ2-7, with 8 positions matching TRBD2. This CDR3 region has 15 residues. With V trimmed by 4 bases and J by 4 bases, 10 bases remained unmatched. The V gene's germline CDR1 is SGHKS and CDR2 YYEKEE (reference sequence). The CDR3 region is CASSQVAGGGYEQYF. In DNA form, the CDR3 reads TGTGCCAGCAGCCAAGTAGCGGGCGGGGGGTACGAGCAGTACTTC.

The CDR3 bases are TGTGCCAGCAGTGATAGACAGGGCGAAGCTTTCTTT. It specifies CASSDRQGEAFF. This chain uses TRBV6-1 with TRBJ1-1; 7 positions agree with TRBD1. J lost 8 bases, V lost 3 bases, and 3 bases had no gene match. Germline V gives CDR1 MNHNS, CDR2 SASEGT. The CDR3 has 12 residues.

The gene calls are TRBV10-1 and TRBJ2-1; no definite D call. The CDR3 is 15 residues long. Germline CDR1 is WNHNN and CDR2 is SYGVQD (reference sequence). The V end was cut by 0 bases, the J end by 0 bases, with 6 bases between. DNA for the CDR3: TGCGCCAGCAGTGAGTCGACCAGCTCCTACAATGAGCAGTTCTTC. It codes for CASSESTSSYNEQFF.

This chain joins TRBV7-9 and TRBJ2-1; 12 positions match TRBD2. The CDR3 is 15 amino acids. CDR1 and CDR2 (germline): SEHNR, FQNEAQ (reference sequence). Trimming took 1 base from V and 8 from J; bases not matched to a gene: 3. CDR3: CASSLGPSGGDEQFF. The CDR3 coding sequence is TGTGCCAGCAGCTTAGGCCCTAGCGGGGGGGATGAGCAGTTCTTC.

The genes are TRBV30 and TRBJ2-7, with D uncertain. V lost 1 base and J lost 4, with 11 bases in between. Per the germline V gene, CDR1 is GTSNPN and CDR2 is SVGIG (reference sequence). CDR3 length: 13 amino acids. CDR3 sequence: CAWSGLWQYEQYF. In nucleotides, the CDR3 is TGTGCCTGGAGTGGCCTCTGGCAGTACGAGCAGTACTTC.

V is TRBV11-2 and J is TRBJ2-7; no clear D. V was clipped by 4 bases and J by 3 bases, with 4 bases between them. The CDR3 spans 11 residues. The germline V gene encodes CDR1 SGHAT and CDR2 FQNNGV. The CDR3 nucleotides read TGTGCCAGCAGCTCTTACTACGAGCAGTACTTC. This sequence encodes CASSSYYEQYF.

This clone was found once. The CDR3 region is CASSFAQGTETQYF. In nucleotides, the CDR3 is TGTGCCAGCAGTTTCGCACAGGGTACAGAGACCCAGTACTTC. The rearrangement joins TRBV27 to TRBJ2-5, with a tentative D call TRBD1 (6 bases). This CDR3 is built from 14 residues. The germline V gene has CDR1 MNHEY and CDR2 SMNVEV (reference sequence). The V and J ends lost 3 bases and 4 bases respectively, with 12 bases between them.